These 26 T cell receptor beta chains were sequenced from one sample in a study of circulating and synovial CD4+ cells in juvenile arthritis. The data were produced by immunoSEQ multiplex PCR, yet TCRdb's version contains in-frame clones alone and is incomplete. The table includes about 36,000 clones, just under 95% detected once. The sequencing input was CD4+ T cells from blood. The receptors derive from a human donor with juvenile idiopathic arthritis.

The chain employs TRBV2 and TRBJ2-5; tentatively, D is TRBD2 (5 bases). The J call may not be correct, given that the DNA end is closer to TRBJ2-7. Germline V gives CDR1 SNHLY, CDR2 FYNNEI. The CDR3 is 18 amino acids. DNA of the CDR3: TGTGCCAGCAGTACCCCGAACAAGGGATCGGGGAGCTCCTACGAGCAGTACTTC. Protein sequence: CASSTPNKGSGSSYEQYF.

DNA for the CDR3: TGTGCCAGCTCCCCCCCCGCCGGGAGCAGCTCCTACAATGAGCAGTTCTTC. It yields the protein CASSPPAGSSSYNEQFF. The chain uses TRBV18 and TRBJ2-1; weak D call: TRBD2 (6 bases). V lost 6 bases and J 0 bases, leaving 18 bases between the germline ends. CDR3 size: 17 residues. Germline loops: CDR1 KGHSH, CDR2 LQKENI. The full variable domain, in which reference TRBV18 and TRBJ2-1 provide the parts outside the CDR3, is NAGVMQNPRHLVRRRGQEARLRCSPMKGHSHVYWYRQLPEEGLKFMVYLQKENIIDESGMPKERFSAEFPKEGPSILRIQQVVRGDSAAYFCASSPPAGSSSYNEQFFGPGTRLTVL.

With regard to this clone: The sample has other DNA sequences that encode this CDR3 too. V usage is TRBV30 and J usage is TRBJ1-6; D is ambiguous. V was cut by 1 base and J by 7 bases, with 14 bases left in between. CDR1 is GTSNPN and CDR2 is SVGIG in the germline V gene (reference sequence). The CDR3 loop spans 15 amino acids. The CDR3 loop is CAWSAAVIWNSPLHF. CDR3 coding DNA: TGTGCCTGGAGTGCCGCGGTGATTTGGAATTCACCCCTCCACTTT.

The J gene is TRBJ2-5, the V gene TRBV10-3, with 7 positions matching TRBD1. This CDR3 has 15 amino acids. J was trimmed by 5 bases and V by 10 bases; bases with no gene match: 16. CDR1 is ENHRY, CDR2 SYGVKD, per germline. This CDR3 is CATRGQPARGETQYF. In DNA form, the CDR3 reads TGTGCCACCCGGGGACAGCCGGCAAGGGGGGAGACCCAGTACTTC.

V and J are TRBV5-1 and TRBJ1-5; 11 nucleotides match TRBD1. Germline CDR1 reads SGHRS; CDR2 reads YFSETQ. This CDR3 is 19 amino acids long. Trimming removed 1 base from V and 2 bases from J; junction bases left unmatched: 11. CDR3 residues: CASSLRGQGVGGRNQPQHF. The CDR3 DNA reads as TGCGCCAGCAGCTTGCGGGGACAGGGGGTTGGGGGGCGCAATCAGCCCCAGCATTTT. Using reference TRBV5-1 and TRBJ1-5 for the parts outside the CDR3, the full variable domain is KAGVTQTPRYLIKTRGQQVTLSCSPISGHRSVSWYQQTPGQGLQFLFEYFSETQRNKGNFPGRFSGRQFSNSRSEMNVSTLELGDSALYLCASSLRGQGVGGRNQPQHFGDGTRLSIL.

This clone was observed a single time. CDR3 sequence (DNA): TGTGCCAGCAGCTTGCCTAGCGGGGGGTCCTACAATGAGCAGTTCTTC. It codes for CASSLPSGGSYNEQFF. This chain joins TRBV5-4 and TRBJ2-1; 11 bases line up with TRBD2. Trimming took 1 base from V and 1 from J; bases not matched to a gene: 1. Germline V CDR1 and CDR2: SGHNT, YYREEE (reference sequence). This CDR3 contains 16 residues.

The CDR3 protein is CASSHRGDTEAFF. The CDR3 nucleotides are TGCGCCAGCAGCCACAGGGGTGACACTGAAGCTTTCTTT. The chain recombines TRBV4-3 with TRBJ1-1; D possibly corresponds to TRBD1 (6 bases). Trimming removed 3 bases from V and 3 bases from J, with 8 bases in between. Germline V CDR1 and CDR2: LGHNA, YSLEER. The CDR3 has 13 residues.

The sample holds a few counts of this clone. The chain joins TRBV25-1 to TRBJ2-4, with 10 bases fitting TRBD1. Germline V lookup: CDR1 MGHDK, CDR2 SYGVNS. The CDR3 has 17 residues. V lost 0 bases, J lost 3 bases, and 5 bases stayed unmatched. CDR3 in amino acids: CASSEYGGTGDKNIQYF. The DNA for the CDR3 is TGTGCCAGCAGTGAATATGGGGGGACAGGGGACAAAAACATTCAGTACTTC.

This clone was counted a single time. V usage is TRBV27 and J usage is TRBJ2-7; D perhaps matches TRBD1 (6 bases). Trimming stripped 5 bases from V and 0 bases from J, with 11 bases between. The CDR3 is 14 amino acids. CDR1 MNHEY and CDR2 SMNVEV come from the germline V gene (reference sequence). The CDR3 DNA is TGTGCCAGCAGTCCCCGGGACAACTCCTACGAGCAGTACTTC. Translation: CASSPRDNSYEQYF.

The chain carries TRBV2 and TRBJ1-2; no reliable D call. Germline V lookup: CDR1 SNHLY, CDR2 FYNNEI. Deletions cut 6 bases from V and 4 bases from J, with 6 bases between. The CDR3 contains 11 residues. CDR3 bases: TGTGCCAGCAGCGGTCTCTATGGCTACACCTTC. Protein sequence: CASSGLYGYTF.

The chain recombines TRBV5-1 with TRBJ2-3; 9 nucleotides agree with TRBD1. The CDR3 has 18 amino acids. V lost 1 base to trimming and J lost 0 bases; unmatched junction nucleotides: 9. Per germline, CDR1 SGHRS and CDR2 YFSETQ. The CDR3 sequence: CASSLQPVGQGSTDTQYF. The CDR3 DNA follows: TGCGCCAGCAGCTTGCAACCGGTGGGACAGGGAAGCACAGATACGCAGTATTTT.

The chain recombines TRBV6-4 with TRBJ2-1; 9 positions match TRBD2. V lost 6 bases to trimming and J lost 5 bases; unmatched junction nucleotides: 5. Germline values: CDR1 MRHNA, CDR2 SNTAGT. The CDR3 runs 14 residues. For the CDR3, the DNA is TGTGCCAGCAGGCCGAGCGGGGGGCACAATGAGCAGTTCTTC. Its translation: CASRPSGGHNEQFF.

V is TRBV4-3 and J is TRBJ2-5; D is uncertain. The CDR3 is made up of 17 amino acids. The V end was cut by 0 bases, the J end by 0 bases, with 14 bases between. Looked up from germline, CDR1 is LGHNA and CDR2 is YSLEER. CDR3 protein: CASSQEPPEKDQETQYF. The DNA for the CDR3 is TGCGCCAGCAGCCAAGAACCTCCGGAGAAAGACCAAGAGACCCAGTACTTC.

This chain connects TRBV6-5 to TRBJ1-1; D might be TRBD1 (5 bases). Deletions cut 0 bases from V and 7 bases from J, with 9 bases between. Germline V gene sequence: CDR1 MNHEY, CDR2 SVGAGI. The CDR3 extends over 13 amino acids. The CDR3 region is CASSYSGGYEAFF. For the CDR3, the DNA is TGTGCCAGCAGTTACTCCGGGGGGTATGAAGCTTTCTTT.

The chain joins TRBV5-1 to TRBJ1-3; the D is unclear. The germline gives CDR1 SGHRS, CDR2 YFSETQ. V lost 0 bases, J lost 3 bases, and 10 bases lay in between. The CDR3 loop spans 15 amino acids. The CDR3 spells CASSLEREIGNTIYF. Written as DNA, the CDR3 is TGCGCCAGCAGCTTGGAAAGAGAAATTGGAAACACCATATATTTT.

The chain joins TRBV5-1 to TRBJ2-1; TRBD2 agrees at 9 bases. Losses at the gene ends were 2 bases for V and 9 bases for J; bases not matched to a gene: 12. This CDR3 region has 16 residues. Germline V gene lookup returns CDR1 SGHRS and CDR2 YFSETQ. In DNA form, the CDR3 reads TGCGCCAGCAGCTTCTTGGGCGGGGGGGCCAGAAGTGAGCAGTTCTTC. Its protein product is CASSFLGGGARSEQFF.

The rearrangement uses TRBV28 and TRBJ1-2, with D unresolved. V lost 4 bases and J 0 bases, leaving 12 bases between the germline ends. Germline CDR1 is MDHEN and CDR2 is SYDVKM. This CDR3 contains 15 residues. In nucleotides, the CDR3 is TGTGCCAGCAGTTCCCCCCCCGCAGCTAACTATGGCTACACCTTC. It encodes CASSSPPAANYGYTF.

The rearrangement links TRBV5-1 to TRBJ1-1; no reliable D call. The V gene lost 5 bases and the J gene lost 3 bases, with 11 bases spanning the gap. Germline values: CDR1 SGHRS, CDR2 YFSETQ. The CDR3 loop spans 13 amino acids. The DNA of the CDR3 is TGCGCCAGCAGAAGGGAGATAGACACTGAAGCTTTCTTT. Translated, it gives CASRREIDTEAFF.

The chain couples TRBV2 to TRBJ2-1; the D gene is possibly TRBD2 (6 bases). V lost 6 bases to trimming and J lost 6 bases, with 18 bases between them. This CDR3 has 15 residues. Looked up from germline, CDR1 is SNHLY and CDR2 is FYNNEI. The CDR3 reads CASSPQMGLLNEQFF. The CDR3 nucleotides are TGTGCCAGCAGCCCGCAAATGGGACTCCTCAATGAGCAGTTCTTC.

This chain uses TRBV5-4 with TRBJ1-2, with TRBD1 as a possible D gene (6 bases). Trimming stripped 4 bases from V and 2 bases from J, with 15 bases between. The CDR3 has 15 amino acids. Per germline, CDR1 SGHNT and CDR2 YYREEE (reference sequence). The CDR3 region has the DNA TGTGCCAGCAGCATTAGGGGGAGGGGGAACTATGGCTACACCTTC. Its protein is CASSIRGRGNYGYTF.

Regarding this clone: The same CDR3 arises from other DNA sequences in this sample as well. V gene TRBV2 combines with J gene TRBJ1-5; 8 positions agree with TRBD1. Germline V gives CDR1 SNHLY, CDR2 FYNNEI. Losses at the gene ends were 6 bases for V and 2 bases for J; bases not matched to a gene: 15. This CDR3 comprises 18 residues. The CDR3 region is CASRTGGRGYMGNQPQHF. CDR3 DNA sequence: TGTGCCAGCAGAACAGGGGGTAGAGGGTATATGGGCAATCAGCCCCAGCATTTT.

As for this clone: At one end, the junction sequence differs from germline, possibly due to a read error. This CDR3 is also generated by other DNA sequences in the sample. The chain joins TRBV13 to TRBJ1-6, with D hard to call. This CDR3 is built from 18 residues. Germline CDR1 and CDR2: PRHDT and FYEKMQ (reference sequence). CDR3 bases: TGTGCCAGCAGCCCGTACACCGGGAAAACCAGAAGAGATTCCCCCCTCCACTTT. Translation: CASSPYTGKTRRDSPLHF.

The chain links TRBV5-4 to TRBJ2-5; 15 bases fit TRBD2. Trimming removed 2 bases from V and 0 bases from J; junction bases left unmatched: 2. Germline V gene sequence: CDR1 SGHNT, CDR2 YYREEE (reference sequence). This CDR3 has 17 amino acids. This CDR3 reads CASSFGTSGGHQETQYF. In nucleotides, the CDR3 is TGTGCCAGCAGCTTCGGGACTAGCGGGGGGCACCAAGAGACCCAGTACTTC. The full variable domain, completed using reference TRBV5-4 and TRBJ2-5, is ETGVTQSPTHLIKTRGQQVTLRCSSQSGHNTVSWYQQALGQGPQFIFQYYREEENGRGNFPPRFSGLQFPNYSSELNVNALELDDSALYLCASSFGTSGGHQETQYFGPGTRLLVL.

V is TRBV5-6 and J is TRBJ1-1, with 10 bases aligning to TRBD1. The CDR3 extends over 18 amino acids. CDR1 is SGHDT and CDR2 is YYEEEE in the germline V gene. The V gene end was trimmed by 5 bases and the J gene end by 1 base; junction bases not matched to a gene: 14. The CDR3 region is CASRQASWGQGKNTEAFF. The CDR3 bases are TGTGCCAGCAGGCAAGCGTCGTGGGGACAGGGGAAGAACACTGAAGCTTTCTTT.

This sequence joins TRBV4-1 and TRBJ2-4; D remains ambiguous. V lost 5 bases and J lost 5, with 13 bases in between. The germline CDR1 and CDR2 sequences are MGHRA and YSYEKL. The CDR3 contains 14 residues. CDR3 DNA sequence: TGCGCCAGCAGCGTACGGCAGGCCCAAAACATTCAGTACTTC. This codes for CASSVRQAQNIQYF.

This rearrangement joins TRBV25-1 to TRBJ1-5, with no clear D. Trimming cost V 6 bases and J 10 bases, with 22 bases left between them. Germline V gene data show CDR1 as MGHDK and CDR2 as SYGVNS. The CDR3 runs 15 residues. DNA for the CDR3: TGTGCCAGCAGGGATCCGGCGGGAGCGGGTAAACCCCAGCATTTT. Protein product: CASRDPAGAGKPQHF.